The 8 T cell receptor beta chains below come from one sample, sequenced in a study of cytomegalovirus exposure and HLA in healthy donors. PCR primers comprised 60 Vbeta and 13 Jbeta primers. Assay used: immunoSEQ multiplex PCR; TCRdb lists only in-frame clones, some missing. The table has roughly 250,000 clones, roughly 70% seen once. The material sequenced was PBMCs. These receptor sequences come from a female donor in good health and CMV-seronegative.

This rearrangement joins TRBV21-1 to TRBJ2-2; TRBD2, the D gene given by the table, was not confirmed from the DNA. TRBV21-1 counts as a pseudogene. The CDR3 totals 13 residues. This CDR3 reads CASSKWGAGELFF. In nucleotides, the CDR3 is TGTGCCAGCAGCAAATGGGGGGCCGGGGAGCTGTTTTTT.

This clone was detected once. The chain recombines TRBV6-5 with TRBJ1-3; 9 bases are shared with TRBD1. This CDR3 has 13 residues. Germline V gives CDR1 MNHEY, CDR2 SVGAGI. Trimming took 7 bases from V and 7 from J; bases not matched to a gene: 5. As DNA, the CDR3 is TGTGCCAGCACAGGACAGGGGAGGAACACCATATATTTT. It translates to CASTGQGRNTIYF.

This sequence joins TRBV4-2 and TRBJ2-7; 9 bases agree with TRBD1. Germline lookup yields CDR1 LGHNA and CDR2 YNFKEQ. The CDR3 loop spans 15 amino acids. Trimming took 3 bases from V and 4 from J; bases not matched to a gene: 7. This CDR3 is CASSQPGQGGYEQYF. As DNA, the CDR3 is TGTGCCAGCAGCCAGCCGGGACAGGGTGGGTACGAGCAGTACTTC.

The chain joins TRBV27 to TRBJ1-3; tentative D call: TRBD1 (5 bases). This CDR3 has 19 amino acids. CDR1 is MNHEY, CDR2 SMNVEV, per germline (reference sequence). Trimming removed 5 bases at V and 2 bases at J, with 25 bases between. CDR3 nucleotide sequence: TGTGCCAGCAGTCCGACACAGGTTCCCACCGGGGGTACTGGAAACACCATATATTTT. As protein: CASSPTQVPTGGTGNTIYF.

This chain uses TRBV6-5 with TRBJ2-7, with 12 bases that match TRBD2. CDR1 is MNHEY, CDR2 SVGAGI, per germline. This CDR3 is 15 amino acids long. V shed 6 bases, J shed 3 bases, and the junction held 6 bases outside the gene matches. Here the CDR3 DNA reads TGTGCCAGCAGGAGACTAGCGGGAGAAATCTACGAGCAGTACTTC. Amino acids: CASRRLAGEIYEQYF.

The chain combines TRBV5-8 with TRBJ2-2; TRBD2 aligns across 8 bases. There are 16 residues in the CDR3. Germline CDR1 and CDR2: SGHTS and YDEGEE. After removal of 1 base from V and 3 bases from J, the junction contained 5 bases not matched to a gene. The CDR3 bases are TGTGCCAGCAGCTTGAATCCGGGAGGGGACACCGGGGAGCTGTTTTTT. Translated: CASSLNPGGDTGELFF.

The V call is TRBV13, the J call TRBJ1-3; 8 positions match TRBD1. V was pared by 5 bases and J by 0 bases, with 0 bases of the junction left unmatched. This CDR3 is built from 14 residues. The V gene's germline CDR1 is PRHDT and CDR2 FYEKMQ (reference sequence). In DNA, the CDR3 is TGTGCCAGCAGCGACAGGGGCTCTGGAAACACCATATATTTT. It is translated as CASSDRGSGNTIYF.

As DNA, the CDR3 is TGTGCCAGCAGCATGCCCAGGGGGGTCACCTACGAGCAGTACTTC. Protein product: CASSMPRGVTYEQYF. The chain is built from TRBV7-8 and TRBJ2-7, with D tentatively TRBD1 (7 bases). Germline CDR1 and CDR2: SGHVS and FQNEAQ. Trimming took off 5 bases at V and 2 bases at J, with 16 bases between the two ends. This CDR3 region has 15 residues.